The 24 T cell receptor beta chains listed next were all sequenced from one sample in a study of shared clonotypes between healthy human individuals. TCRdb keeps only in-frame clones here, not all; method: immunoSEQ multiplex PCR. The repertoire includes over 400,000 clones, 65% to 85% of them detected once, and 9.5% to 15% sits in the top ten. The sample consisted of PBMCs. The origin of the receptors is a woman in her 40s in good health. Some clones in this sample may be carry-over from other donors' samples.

CDR3 nucleotides: TGTGCCAGCACCAGGACGGAAAGCTCCTACGAGCAGTACTTC. Translation: CASTRTESSYEQYF. This chain joins TRBV6-5 and TRBJ2-7, with D uncertain. Germline assignment: CDR1 MNHEY and CDR2 SVGAGI. The length of the CDR3 is 14 residues. V lost 7 bases and J lost 0, with 13 bases in between.

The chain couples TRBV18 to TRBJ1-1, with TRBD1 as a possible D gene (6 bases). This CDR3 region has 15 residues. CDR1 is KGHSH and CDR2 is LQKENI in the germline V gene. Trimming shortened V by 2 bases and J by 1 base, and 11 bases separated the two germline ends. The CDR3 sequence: CASSPATGSNTEAFF. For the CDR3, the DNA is TGTGCCAGCTCACCAGCCACAGGGTCGAACACTGAAGCTTTCTTT.

Written as DNA, the CDR3 is TGTGCCAGCATCGAGGGACAAAGTATGCGCTACACCTTC. Translating gives CASIEGQSMRYTF. The chain employs TRBV6-1 and TRBJ1-2; D may be TRBD1 (6 bases). The CDR3 spans 13 residues. The V and J ends lost 7 bases and 9 bases respectively, with 18 bases between them. Germline-derived CDR1 and CDR2 are MNHNS and SASEGT.

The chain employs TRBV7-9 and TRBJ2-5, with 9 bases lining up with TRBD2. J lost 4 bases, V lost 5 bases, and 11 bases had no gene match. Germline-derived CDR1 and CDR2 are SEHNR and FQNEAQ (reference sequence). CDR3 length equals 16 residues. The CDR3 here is CASSPPVAGAGETQYF. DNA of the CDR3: TGTGCCAGCAGCCCCCCGGTAGCGGGAGCGGGAGAGACCCAGTACTTC.

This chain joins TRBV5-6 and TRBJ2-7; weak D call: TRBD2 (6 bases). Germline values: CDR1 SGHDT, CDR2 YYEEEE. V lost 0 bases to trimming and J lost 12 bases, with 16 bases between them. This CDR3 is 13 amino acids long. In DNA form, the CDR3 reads TGTGCCAGCAGCTTGGGCCCGGCGCGGGATAGGTACTTC. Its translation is CASSLGPARDRYF.

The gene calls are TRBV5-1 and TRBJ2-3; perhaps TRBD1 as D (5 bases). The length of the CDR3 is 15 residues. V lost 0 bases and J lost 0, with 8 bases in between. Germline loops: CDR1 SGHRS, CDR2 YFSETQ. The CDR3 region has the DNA TGCGCCAGCAGCTTGGGACAGATGAGCACAGATACGCAGTATTTT. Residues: CASSLGQMSTDTQYF.

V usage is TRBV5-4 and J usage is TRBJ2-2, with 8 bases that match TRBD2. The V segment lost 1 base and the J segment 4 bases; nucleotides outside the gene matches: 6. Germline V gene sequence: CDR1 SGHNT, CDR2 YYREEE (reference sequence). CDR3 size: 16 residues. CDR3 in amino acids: CASSLFSGMSTGELFF. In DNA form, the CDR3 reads TGTGCCAGCAGCTTGTTTAGCGGGATGAGCACCGGGGAGCTGTTTTTT.

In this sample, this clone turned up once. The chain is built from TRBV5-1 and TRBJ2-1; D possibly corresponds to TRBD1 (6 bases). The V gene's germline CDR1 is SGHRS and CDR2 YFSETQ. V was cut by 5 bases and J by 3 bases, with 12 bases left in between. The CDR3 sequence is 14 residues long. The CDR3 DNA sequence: TGCGCCAGCAGACAGGGAGAGGGCTACAATGAGCAGTTCTTC. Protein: CASRQGEGYNEQFF.

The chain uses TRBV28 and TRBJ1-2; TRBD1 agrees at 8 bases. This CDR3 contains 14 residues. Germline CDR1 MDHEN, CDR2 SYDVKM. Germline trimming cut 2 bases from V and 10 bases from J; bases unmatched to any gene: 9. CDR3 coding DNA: TGTGCCAGCAGTTTAGGGACAGGCTCGAGGGACTACACCTTC. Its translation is CASSLGTGSRDYTF.

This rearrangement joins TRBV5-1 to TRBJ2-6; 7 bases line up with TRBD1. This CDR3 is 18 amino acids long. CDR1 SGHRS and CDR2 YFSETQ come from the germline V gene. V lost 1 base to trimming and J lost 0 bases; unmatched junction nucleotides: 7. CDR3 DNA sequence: TGCGCCAGCAGCTTGATTGGGGGACAGTACTCTGGGGCCAACGTCCTGACTTTC. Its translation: CASSLIGGQYSGANVLTF.

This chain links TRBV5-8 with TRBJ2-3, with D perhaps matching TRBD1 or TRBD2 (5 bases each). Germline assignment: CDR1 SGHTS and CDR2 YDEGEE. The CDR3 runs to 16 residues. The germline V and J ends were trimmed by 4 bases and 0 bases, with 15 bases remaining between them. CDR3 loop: CASSRHGTASTDTQYF. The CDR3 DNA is TGTGCCAGCAGCCGTCATGGGACGGCTAGCACAGATACGCAGTATTTT.

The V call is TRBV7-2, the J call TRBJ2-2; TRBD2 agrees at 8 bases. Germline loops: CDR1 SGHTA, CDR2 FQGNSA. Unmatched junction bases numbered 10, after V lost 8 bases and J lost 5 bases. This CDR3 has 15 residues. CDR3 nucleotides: TGTGCCAGCCACCCGGGAGGGAGGGGGACCGGGGAGCTGTTTTTT. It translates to CASHPGGRGTGELFF.

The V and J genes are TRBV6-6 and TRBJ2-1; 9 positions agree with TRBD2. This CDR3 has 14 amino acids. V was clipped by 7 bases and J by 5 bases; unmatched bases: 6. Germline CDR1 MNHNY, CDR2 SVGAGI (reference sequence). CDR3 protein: CASIPSGINNEQFF. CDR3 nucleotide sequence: TGTGCCAGCATTCCTAGCGGGATCAACAATGAGCAGTTCTTC.

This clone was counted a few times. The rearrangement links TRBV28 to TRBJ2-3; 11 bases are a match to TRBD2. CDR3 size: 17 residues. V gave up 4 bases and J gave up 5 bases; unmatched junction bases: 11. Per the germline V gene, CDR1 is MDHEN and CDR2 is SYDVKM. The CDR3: CASSSPRLAGKGDTQYF. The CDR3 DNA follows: TGTGCCAGCAGTTCGCCCCGACTAGCGGGAAAAGGAGATACGCAGTATTTT.

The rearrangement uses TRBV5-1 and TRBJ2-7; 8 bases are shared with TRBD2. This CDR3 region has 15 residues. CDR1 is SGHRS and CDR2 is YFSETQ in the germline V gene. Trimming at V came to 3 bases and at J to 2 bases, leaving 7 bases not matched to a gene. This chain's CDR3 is CASSWGREETYEQYF. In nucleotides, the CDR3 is TGCGCCAGCAGCTGGGGGCGGGAGGAGACCTACGAGCAGTACTTC. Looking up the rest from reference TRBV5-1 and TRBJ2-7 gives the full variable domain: KAGVTQTPRYLIKTRGQQVTLSCSPISGHRSVSWYQQTPGQGLQFLFEYFSETQRNKGNFPGRFSGRQFSNSRSEMNVSTLELGDSALYLCASSWGREETYEQYFGPGTRLTVT.

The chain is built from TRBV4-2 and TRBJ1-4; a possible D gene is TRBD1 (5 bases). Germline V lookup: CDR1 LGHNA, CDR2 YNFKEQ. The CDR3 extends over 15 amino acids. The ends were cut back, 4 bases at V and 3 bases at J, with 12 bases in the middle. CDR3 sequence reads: CASSPGDGPNEKLFF. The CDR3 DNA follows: TGTGCCAGCAGCCCCGGGGACGGCCCTAATGAAAAACTGTTTTTT.

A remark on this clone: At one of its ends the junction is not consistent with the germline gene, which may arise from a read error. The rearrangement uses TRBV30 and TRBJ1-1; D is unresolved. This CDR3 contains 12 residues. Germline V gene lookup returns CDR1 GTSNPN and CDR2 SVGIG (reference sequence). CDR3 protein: CAWKRWSTEAFF. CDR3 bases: TGCGCCTGGAAGCGGTGGTCCACTGAAGCTTTCTTT.

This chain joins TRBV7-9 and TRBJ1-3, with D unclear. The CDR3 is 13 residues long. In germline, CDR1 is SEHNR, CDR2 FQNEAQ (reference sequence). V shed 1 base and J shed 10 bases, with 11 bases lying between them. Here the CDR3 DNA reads TGTGCCAGCAGCTTAGGAGAGGCACATACCATATATTTT. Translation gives CASSLGEAHTIYF.

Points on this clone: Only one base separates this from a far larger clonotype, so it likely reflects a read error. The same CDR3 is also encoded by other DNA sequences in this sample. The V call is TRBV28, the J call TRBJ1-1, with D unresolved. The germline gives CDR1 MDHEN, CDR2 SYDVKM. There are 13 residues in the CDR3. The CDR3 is CASSPPISTEAFF. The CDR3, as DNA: TGTGCCAGCAGCCCCCCGATTAGCACTGAAGCCTTCTTT. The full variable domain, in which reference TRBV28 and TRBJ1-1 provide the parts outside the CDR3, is DVKVTQSSRYLVKRTGEKVFLECVQDMDHENMFWYRQDPGLGLRLIYFSYDVKMKEKGDIPEGYSVSREKKERFSLILESASTNQTSMYLCASSPPISTEAFFGQGTRLTVV.

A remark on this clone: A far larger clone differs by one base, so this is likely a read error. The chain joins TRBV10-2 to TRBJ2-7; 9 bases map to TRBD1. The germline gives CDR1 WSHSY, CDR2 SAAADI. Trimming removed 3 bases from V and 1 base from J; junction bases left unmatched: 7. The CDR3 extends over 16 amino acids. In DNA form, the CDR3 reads TGCGCCAGCAGTGACCCCCCCGGGACAGGGTCCTACGAGCAGTACTTC. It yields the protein CASSDPPGTGSYEQYF.

The CDR3 DNA reads as TGTGCCAGCAGCGCCTCCGGGACTACCGTCCCATACGAGCAGTACTTC. Amino acid sequence: CASSASGTTVPYEQYF. This chain joins TRBV9 and TRBJ2-7, with TRBD2 matching 7 bases. CDR3 size: 16 residues. The germline V gene encodes CDR1 SGDLS and CDR2 YYNGEE. Trimming took 3 bases from V and 4 from J; bases not matched to a gene: 13.

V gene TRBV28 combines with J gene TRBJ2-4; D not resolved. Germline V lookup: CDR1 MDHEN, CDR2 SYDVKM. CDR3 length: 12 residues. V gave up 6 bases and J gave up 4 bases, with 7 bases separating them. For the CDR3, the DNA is TGTGCCAGCAGGGAACAGAAAAACATTCAGTACTTC. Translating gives CASREQKNIQYF.

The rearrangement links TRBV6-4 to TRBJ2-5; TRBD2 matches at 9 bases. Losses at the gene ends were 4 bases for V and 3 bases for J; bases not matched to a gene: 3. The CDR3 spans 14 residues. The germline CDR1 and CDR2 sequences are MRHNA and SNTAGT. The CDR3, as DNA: TGTGCCAGCAGTGTACCTAGCGGGAAAGAGACCCAGTACTTC. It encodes CASSVPSGKETQYF.

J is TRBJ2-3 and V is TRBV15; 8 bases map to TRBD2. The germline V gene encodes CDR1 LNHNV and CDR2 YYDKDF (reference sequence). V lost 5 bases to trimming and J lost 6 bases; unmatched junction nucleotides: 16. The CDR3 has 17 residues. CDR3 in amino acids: CATSPQVGSGSFDTQYF. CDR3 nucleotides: TGTGCCACCAGCCCCCAAGTTGGCAGCGGGAGTTTCGATACGCAGTATTTT.